This T cell receptor (beta chain) was identified during a study of blood T cells in healthy people across ages. V was clipped by 4 bases and J by 4 bases; unmatched bases: 3. CDR1 is DFQATT and CDR2 is SNEGSKA in the germline V gene (reference sequence). This CDR3 has 13 amino acids. The study's findings and limits: Correlation between TCR beta diversity and naive T cell percentage was strong. Age showed a roughly linear inverse relationship with TCR beta diversity per million T cells. Versus aged donors, long-lived donors had higher diversity and more naive CD4+ cells.

Comments on this clonotype: Its antigen remains unidentified.

Through a sample-barcoded 5' primer and a J-beta primer mix, a second PCR was run for roughly 7 to 12 cycles. MiXCR was run by TCRdb on the 5' RACE reads, yielding one entry per CDR3 protein. This table has about 1 million distinct CDR3 sequences, under 45% appearing once. The receptor was isolated from a woman aged 60 to 75 in good health. The material sequenced was blood. The J gene is TRBJ2-5, the V gene TRBV20-1; 10 nucleotides match TRBD2. CDR3 region: CSAKLAGRETQYF. CDR3 nucleotides: TGCAGTGCTAAACTAGCGGGAAGAGAGACCCAGTACTTC.